A single sample is the source of the 26 T cell receptor beta chains below, sequenced in a study of T cell responses to AZD1222 COVID-19 vaccine. TCRdb keeps only in-frame clones here, not all; method: immunoSEQ multiplex PCR. The sample records 130,000 to 150,000 clones, approximately 92% being singletons. Sequenced here: peripheral blood, sampled on day 0 of AZD1222 vaccination. These receptors all come from an adult in good health.

The genes are TRBV5-5 and TRBJ2-1; possibly TRBD1 for D (5 bases). This CDR3 has 14 amino acids. Germline V gene data show CDR1 as SGHKS and CDR2 as YYEKEE (reference sequence). The germline V and J ends were trimmed by 0 bases and 8 bases, with 12 bases remaining between them. The CDR3 nucleotides are TGTGCCAGCAGCTTGGCTGTGACAGCCGATGAGCAGTTCTTC. Its protein is CASSLAVTADEQFF. The full variable domain, with the rest looked up from reference TRBV5-5 and TRBJ2-1, is DAGVTQSPTHLIKTRGQQVTLRCSPISGHKSVSWYQQVLGQGPQFIFQYYEKEERGRGNFPDRFSARQFPNYSSELNVNALLLGDSALYLCASSLAVTADEQFFGPGTRLTVL.

The V call is TRBV27, the J call TRBJ1-6, with a tentative D call TRBD1 (6 bases). Germline V gene sequence: CDR1 MNHEY, CDR2 SMNVEV (reference sequence). The CDR3 has 19 residues. V was trimmed by 1 base and J by 6 bases, leaving 22 bases between them. The CDR3 is CASSLYLRDTPGGNSPLHF. In nucleotides, the CDR3 is TGTGCCAGCAGTTTATATCTCCGGGACACCCCAGGAGGTAATTCACCCCTCCACTTT.

This clone was recorded once. J is TRBJ2-7 and V is TRBV11-2; a weak D match, TRBD2 (5 bases). V was cut by 5 bases and J by 1 base, with 12 bases left in between. CDR1 and CDR2 from the germline V gene are SGHAT and FQNNGV. The CDR3 spans 14 residues. DNA of the CDR3: TGTGCCAGCAGCCACTATGAGGGATCCTACGAGCAGTACTTC. Its translation: CASSHYEGSYEQYF.

The chain has TRBV23-1 and TRBJ2-2, with 7 positions matching TRBD1. TRBV23-1 is sorted into the ORF group, with uncertain function. V lost 6 bases, J lost 5 bases, and 6 bases stayed unmatched. CDR3 size: 14 residues. CDR3 sequence reads: CASSPKQGTGELFF. The CDR3 DNA follows: TGCGCCAGCAGCCCTAAACAGGGGACCGGGGAGCTGTTTTTT.

The V call is TRBV11-1, the J call TRBJ1-3, with 8 bases fitting TRBD1. From germline, CDR1 is SGHAT and CDR2 FQDESV (reference sequence). The V and J ends lost 5 bases and 3 bases, in that order; junction bases with no gene match: 3. This CDR3 is built from 14 residues. In DNA, the CDR3 is TGTGCCAGCAGCCACAGGGGGAATGGAAACACCATATATTTT. Translated: CASSHRGNGNTIYF.

This rearrangement joins TRBV28 to TRBJ1-5; D might be TRBD1 (5 bases). The germline V gene has CDR1 MDHEN and CDR2 SYDVKM. This CDR3 region has 14 residues. V was trimmed by 4 bases and J by 3 bases, leaving 10 bases between them. CDR3 sequence: CASSWRQFNQPQHF. The CDR3 nucleotides read TGTGCCAGCAGTTGGCGACAGTTCAATCAGCCCCAGCATTTT.

This rearrangement joins TRBV6-5 to TRBJ1-1; unclear D gene. The germline CDR1 and CDR2 sequences are MNHEY and SVGAGI. The CDR3 runs to 15 residues. The germline V and J ends were trimmed by 4 bases and 4 bases, with 16 bases remaining between them. The CDR3 bases are TGTGCCAGCAGTTCGATCGGTGTCCCGGGCACTGAAGCTTTCTTT. Protein: CASSSIGVPGTEAFF.

This clone occurred a few times. The CDR3 region has the DNA TGTGCCAGCAGCTTGGAAGTCGGGGTGGAGGATCTGTATGGCTACACCTTC. It yields the protein CASSLEVGVEDLYGYTF. The chain uses TRBV5-5 and TRBJ1-2; no clear D. This CDR3 has 17 residues. The germline V and J ends were trimmed by 0 bases and 5 bases, with 20 bases remaining between them. Germline V gene lookup returns CDR1 SGHKS and CDR2 YYEKEE (reference sequence). Variable domain in full (rest from reference TRBV5-5 and TRBJ1-2): DAGVTQSPTHLIKTRGQQVTLRCSPISGHKSVSWYQQVLGQGPQFIFQYYEKEERGRGNFPDRFSARQFPNYSSELNVNALLLGDSALYLCASSLEVGVEDLYGYTFGSGTRLTVV.

This rearrangement joins TRBV2 to TRBJ2-5; TRBD2 matches at 8 bases. This CDR3 is built from 13 residues. The J segment lost 4 bases and the V segment lost 8 bases, leaving 6 bases of the junction unmatched. The germline V gene encodes CDR1 SNHLY and CDR2 FYNNEI. The DNA for the CDR3 is TGTGCCAGCGGGGGGCTAGCGGGAGAGACCCAGTACTTC. As protein: CASGGLAGETQYF.

This sequence joins TRBV6-1 and TRBJ2-7, with 8 bases fitting TRBD2. The germline CDR1 and CDR2 sequences are MNHNS and SASEGT. Trimming at V came to 1 base and at J to 3 bases, leaving 5 bases not matched to a gene. CDR3 length: 15 residues. DNA for the CDR3: TGTGCCAGCAGTGAAGGGTTAGCGGGGAACTACGAGCAGTACTTC. Its protein is CASSEGLAGNYEQYF.

The chain links TRBV25-1 to TRBJ1-1; tentatively, D is TRBD1 (6 bases). V was clipped by 6 bases and J by 2 bases, with 10 bases between them. The CDR3 extends over 13 amino acids. Germline V gene sequence: CDR1 MGHDK, CDR2 SYGVNS. CDR3 bases: TGTGCCAGCAGAGACAGGTTAAACACTGAAGCTTTCTTT. This sequence encodes CASRDRLNTEAFF. The full variable domain, in which reference TRBV25-1 and TRBJ1-1 provide the parts outside the CDR3, is EADIYQTPRYLVIGTGKKITLECSQTMGHDKMYWYQQDPGMELHLIHYSYGVNSTEKGDLSSESTVSRIRTEHFPLTLESARPSHTSQYLCASRDRLNTEAFFGQGTRLTVV.

The chain combines TRBV15 with TRBJ2-1, with D uncertain. The CDR3 is 16 residues long. Germline CDR1 and CDR2: LNHNV and YYDKDF (reference sequence). The V end was cut by 0 bases, the J end by 0 bases, with 9 bases between. The CDR3 DNA reads as TGTGCCACCAGCAGAGATCAGGCTTCCTCCTACAATGAGCAGTTCTTC. Its translation: CATSRDQASSYNEQFF. Full variable domain (rest looked up from reference TRBV15 and TRBJ2-1): DAMVIQNPRYQVTQFGKPVTLSCSQTLNHNVMYWYQQKSSQAPKLLFHYYDKDFNNEADTPDNFQSRRPNTSFCFLDIRSPGLGDTAMYLCATSRDQASSYNEQFFGPGTRLTVL.

The chain uses TRBV15 and TRBJ2-2, with 7 bases aligning to TRBD1. The germline CDR1 and CDR2 sequences are LNHNV and YYDKDF (reference sequence). V lost 0 bases to trimming and J lost 7 bases; unmatched junction nucleotides: 5. This CDR3 has 15 residues. CDR3: CATSRERGHVGELFF. The CDR3 nucleotides read TGTGCCACCAGCAGAGAAAGGGGGCATGTCGGGGAGCTGTTTTTT.

J is TRBJ2-7 and V is TRBV5-1, with 7 bases aligning to TRBD1. Trimming at V came to 3 bases and at J to 6 bases, leaving 18 bases not matched to a gene. Germline V gives CDR1 SGHRS, CDR2 YFSETQ. The CDR3 sequence is 17 residues long. The DNA of the CDR3 is TGCGCCAGCAGCTGGAGGCCCAGGGGGTCCTCGGCAGGCGAGCAGTACTTC. Translation gives CASSWRPRGSSAGEQYF.

The chain uses TRBV10-2 and TRBJ2-7; 10 bases are a match to TRBD2. This CDR3 has 15 amino acids. V was pared by 6 bases and J by 2 bases, with 7 bases of the junction left unmatched. From germline, CDR1 is WSHSY and CDR2 SAAADI. The CDR3 loop is CASRPYGTSAYEQYF. The CDR3, as DNA: TGCGCCAGCAGGCCCTACGGGACTAGCGCCTACGAGCAGTACTTC.

V usage is TRBV7-8 and J usage is TRBJ1-4; D not resolved. The germline V and J ends were trimmed by 3 bases and 9 bases, with 8 bases remaining between them. The CDR3 contains 12 residues. Germline V gives CDR1 SGHVS, CDR2 FQNEAQ. CDR3 loop: CASSLTGQKLFF. The CDR3 coding sequence is TGTGCCAGCAGCTTGACTGGACAAAAACTGTTTTTT.

The chain recombines TRBV28 with TRBJ2-2; D unresolved. Germline-derived CDR1 and CDR2 are MDHEN and SYDVKM. Deletions cut 6 bases from V and 2 bases from J, with 4 bases between. CDR3 length equals 12 residues. The CDR3 spells CASSDNTGELFF. Here the CDR3 DNA reads TGTGCCAGCAGCGATAACACCGGGGAGCTGTTTTTT.

This rearrangement joins TRBV7-3 to TRBJ2-1; D gene unclear. The CDR3 covers 13 residues. Between the trimmed V and J ends, which lost 5 bases and 10 bases, there was a span of 15 bases. CDR1 is SGHTA and CDR2 is FQGTGA in the germline V gene. CDR3 sequence (DNA): TGTGCCAGCAGCCTCTTAGACTTCTCAGAGCAGTTCTTC. Translating gives CASSLLDFSEQFF. Filled out from reference TRBV7-3 and TRBJ2-1, the complete variable domain reads GAGVSQTPSNKVTEKGKYVELRCDPISGHTALYWYRQSLGQGPEFLIYFQGTGAADDSGLPNDRFFAVRPEGSVSTLKIQRTERGDSAVYLCASSLLDFSEQFFGPGTRLTVL.

The V call is TRBV7-9, the J call TRBJ2-2; D is possibly TRBD1 (5 bases). This CDR3 is 13 amino acids long. Germline V gene lookup returns CDR1 SEHNR and CDR2 FQNEAQ (reference sequence). Trimming removed 5 bases from V and 3 bases from J, with 7 bases in between. In DNA, the CDR3 is TGTGCCAGCAGCGTACAGGACACCGGGGAGCTGTTTTTT. Protein sequence: CASSVQDTGELFF.

The J gene is TRBJ1-5, the V gene TRBV19; D is uncertain. Trimming pared 1 base from V and 6 bases from J, leaving 7 bases between. Germline lookup yields CDR1 LNHDA and CDR2 SQIVND (reference sequence). This CDR3 spans 13 amino acids. CDR3 nucleotide sequence: TGTGCCAGTAGTATAGTGGGCGGTCAGCCCCAGCATTTT. Protein sequence: CASSIVGGQPQHF.

V and J are TRBV3-1 (or the pseudogene TRBV3-2) and TRBJ1-3, with a tentative D call TRBD1 (5 bases). CDR3 length: 19 residues. Germline V CDR1 and CDR2: LGHDT, YNNKEL (reference sequence). The V end was cut by 0 bases, the J end by 0 bases, with 18 bases between. For the CDR3, the DNA is TGTGCCAGCAGCCAAGATAGTAGGGGACTGTCGAGCTCTGGAAACACCATATATTTT. Protein product: CASSQDSRGLSSSGNTIYF.

This chain links TRBV19 with TRBJ1-5; D uncertain. Trimming left V 2 bases short and J 2 bases short, with 7 bases between. The germline CDR1 and CDR2 sequences are LNHDA and SQIVND (reference sequence). The CDR3 loop spans 14 amino acids. The CDR3 here is CASSIWRGNQPQHF. The DNA of the CDR3 is TGTGCCAGTAGTATATGGCGGGGCAATCAGCCCCAGCATTTT.

The chain couples TRBV2 to TRBJ2-2; D possibly uses TRBD1 or TRBD2 (5 bases each). Germline CDR1 and CDR2: SNHLY and FYNNEI. The CDR3 length is 13 residues. Trimming cost V 6 bases and J 6 bases, with 11 bases left between them. CDR3 sequence: CASRTGTAGELFF. The CDR3 DNA follows: TGTGCCAGCAGGACCGGGACCGCCGGGGAGCTGTTTTTT.

This clone came up once. The DNA of the CDR3 is TGTGCCAGCAGCTCAAGGGGCAGGACGGGTTCCTACGAGCAGTACTTC. This gives the protein CASSSRGRTGSYEQYF. The chain employs TRBV7-2 and TRBJ2-7, with D perhaps TRBD1 (5 bases). The length of the CDR3 is 16 residues. The germline V gene encodes CDR1 SGHTA and CDR2 FQGNSA. V was clipped by 4 bases and J by 1 base, with 17 bases between them.

V gene TRBV28 combines with J gene TRBJ1-1; tentative D call: TRBD1 (6 bases). Trimming left V 5 bases short and J 2 bases short, with 18 bases between. Germline lookup yields CDR1 MDHEN and CDR2 SYDVKM. The CDR3 length is 16 residues. CDR3 in amino acids: CASSPQTGIVNTEAFF. The CDR3 DNA follows: TGTGCCAGCAGTCCCCAGACAGGAATAGTCAACACTGAAGCTTTCTTT.

V gene TRBV5-1 combines with J gene TRBJ2-2; 9 positions agree with TRBD2. The germline gives CDR1 SGHRS, CDR2 YFSETQ. With V trimmed by 0 bases and J by 5 bases, 8 bases remained unmatched. This CDR3 comprises 17 residues. The CDR3 bases are TGCGCCAGCAGCTTGGACCCGGCTAGCGGGATGACCGGGGAGCTGTTTTTT. This sequence encodes CASSLDPASGMTGELFF. Full variable domain (remainder filled in from reference TRBV5-1 and TRBJ2-2): KAGVTQTPRYLIKTRGQQVTLSCSPISGHRSVSWYQQTPGQGLQFLFEYFSETQRNKGNFPGRFSGRQFSNSRSEMNVSTLELGDSALYLCASSLDPASGMTGELFFGEGSRLTVL.